The sequence of this T cell receptor (beta chain) was determined in a study of response to subunit inactivated influenza vaccine. V was shortened by 2 bases and J by 10 bases, with 8 bases between the two germline ends. The CDR3 loop spans 11 amino acids. Germline V lookup: CDR1 SEHNR, CDR2 FQNEAQ (reference sequence). In its sample, this clonotype was seen a few times. One entry per CDR3 protein, called by TCRdb with MiXCR from the RT-PCR reads. The sample includes more than 700,000 distinct CDR3 sequences, less than 25% of them seen just once. The V call is TRBV7-9, the J call TRBJ1-2; tentatively, D is TRBD1 (5 bases). The sample consisted of PBMCs from blood, taken roughly 5 days after vaccination. This TCR was sampled from a man aged 50 to 59 who received an inactivated influenza vaccine. The CDR3 DNA reads as TGTGCCAGCAGCTTACGAGGGGACTACACCTTC. Protein: CASSLRGDYTF.